This is a list of T cell receptor beta chains from one sample in a study of cytomegalovirus exposure and HLA in healthy donors. Assay used: immunoSEQ multiplex PCR; TCRdb lists only in-frame clones, some missing. The sample includes under 150,000 clones, roughly 74% seen only once; the top ten take roughly 6%. Material: PBMCs. Source of these receptors: a woman aged 40 to 55 in good health and CMV-seropositive. The CDR3 runs from the conserved cysteine through the conserved F or W. Each record gives: J gene, D gene, V gene, clone size, CDR3 protein, CDR3 DNA. D genes are given only for firm matches. Where a row states a size, it is once, few, many or the class of an expanded clone; other rows omit it.

J: TRBJ2-6
D: NA
V: TRBV5-1
size: NA
CDR3: CASSLGTGYGANVLTF
DNA: TGCGCCAGCAGCTTGGGAACCGGGTATGGGGCCAACGTCCTGACTTTC

J: TRBJ1-3
D: TRBD1
V: TRBV2
size: NA
CDR3: CASSDGQGGNTIYF
DNA: TGTGCCAGCAGCGATGGACAGGGCGGAAACACCATATATTTT

J: TRBJ2-1
D: TRBD2
V: TRBV7-6
size: NA
CDR3: CASSLGGASGRALRKFF
DNA: TGTGCCAGCAGCTTAGGAGGGGCTAGCGGGAGGGCCCTTAGGAAGTTCTTC

J: TRBJ2-5
D: TRBD2
V: TRBV27
size: once
CDR3: CVSRPWASGQETQYF
DNA: TGTGTCAGCAGACCCTGGGCTAGCGGCCAAGAGACCCAGTACTTC

J: TRBJ2-1
D: TRBD2
V: TRBV6-6
size: NA
CDR3: CASRAGTKQFF
DNA: TGTGCCAGCAGAGCCGGGACTAAGCAGTTCTTC

J: TRBJ1-1
D: NA
V: TRBV25-1
size: few
CDR3: CASSELGSMNTEAFF
DNA: TGTGCCAGCAGTGAATTGGGGAGCATGAACACTGAAGCTTTCTTT

J: TRBJ2-7
D: NA
V: TRBV5-4
size: NA
CDR3: CASSLLSASYEQYF
DNA: TGTGCCAGCAGCTTGTTGAGCGCATCCTACGAGCAGTACTTC

J: TRBJ1-4
D: NA
V: TRBV18
size: NA
CDR3: CASSPGREEKLFF
DNA: TGTGCCAGCTCACCAGGGAGAGAGGAAAAACTGTTTTTT

J: TRBJ2-3
D: NA
V: TRBV29-1
size: NA
CDR3: CSVEGATDTQYF
DNA: TGCAGCGTTGAAGGGGCAACAGATACGCAGTATTTT

J: TRBJ2-1
D: NA
V: TRBV21-1
size: few
CDR3: CASSIGQGADEQFF
DNA: TGTGCCAGCAGCATAGGACAGGGGGCCGATGAGCAGTTCTTC

J: TRBJ2-7
D: NA
V: TRBV1
size: NA
CDR3: CTSINRDTSYEQYF
DNA: TGCACCAGCATCAACCGGGACACCTCCTACGAGCAGTACTTC

J: TRBJ2-6
D: NA
V: TRBV9
size: few
CDR3: CASSVGQGRSGANVLTF
DNA: TGTGCCAGCAGCGTGGGTCAGGGCCGCTCTGGGGCCAACGTCCTGACTTTC

J: TRBJ1-5
D: NA
V: TRBV27
size: once
CDR3: CASSFGGSFQPQHF
DNA: TGTGCCAGCAGTTTTGGGGGGTCGTTCCAGCCCCAGCATTTT

J: TRBJ2-6
D: NA
V: TRBV7-8
size: NA
CDR3: CASSLGSAGAGANVLTF
DNA: TGTGCCAGCAGCTTGGGATCCGCAGGGGCTGGGGCCAACGTCCTGACTTTC

J: TRBJ2-7
D: NA
V: TRBV5-4
size: NA
CDR3: CASSLVSYEQYF
DNA: TGTGCCAGCAGCTTGGTATCCTACGAGCAGTACTTC

J: TRBJ1-2
D: TRBD1
V: TRBV18
size: NA
CDR3: CASSPDRGPYGYTF
DNA: TGTGCCAGCTCGCCAGACAGGGGACCCTATGGCTACACCTTC

J: TRBJ2-7
D: TRBD2
V: TRBV7-8
size: NA
CDR3: CASSYPGTTYEQYF
DNA: TGTGCCAGCAGCTACCCCGGGACTACCTACGAGCAGTACTTC

J: TRBJ1-5
D: NA
V: TRBV6-5
size: NA
CDR3: CASSLSQVQPQHF
DNA: TGTGCCAGCAGTTTATCACAGGTTCAGCCCCAGCATTTT

J: TRBJ2-6
D: TRBD2
V: TRBV2
size: NA
CDR3: CASSLEGLALAGANVLTF
DNA: TGTGCCAGCAGTTTGGAGGGACTAGCTCTAGCTGGGGCCAACGTCCTGACTTTC

J: TRBJ2-7
D: TRBD2
V: TRBV7-2
size: NA
CDR3: CASSLVGTRAYEQYF
DNA: TGTGCCAGCAGCTTAGTCGGGACTAGGGCCTACGAGCAGTACTTC

J: TRBJ1-1
D: TRBD1
V: TRBV6-4
size: NA
CDR3: CASATGEETEAFF
DNA: TGTGCCAGCGCTACAGGGGAGGAAACTGAAGCTTTCTTT

J: TRBJ2-7
D: NA
V: TRBV2
size: few
CDR3: CASSEGQGEQYF
DNA: TGTGCCAGCAGTGAGGGACAAGGCGAGCAGTACTTC

J: TRBJ2-3
D: NA
V: TRBV28
size: NA
CDR3: CASSFRDTQYF
DNA: TGTGCCAGCAGTTTCAGAGATACGCAGTATTTT

J: TRBJ1-5
D: NA
V: TRBV7-9
size: NA
CDR3: CASSFDSENNQPQHF
DNA: TGTGCCAGCAGCTTCGACAGCGAGAACAATCAGCCCCAGCATTTT

J: TRBJ2-3
D: TRBD2
V: TRBV6-1
size: NA
CDR3: CASSERLAGGDTQYF
DNA: TGTGCCAGCAGTGAAAGGCTAGCGGGAGGAGATACGCAGTATTTT

J: TRBJ2-4
D: NA
V: TRBV7-2
size: NA
CDR3: CASSLWAITGPGDIQYF
DNA: TGTGCCAGCAGCTTATGGGCGATAACCGGGCCCGGGGACATTCAGTACTTC

J: TRBJ1-5
D: NA
V: TRBV7-2
size: NA
CDR3: CASSFRTASNQPQHF
DNA: TGTGCCAGCAGCTTTAGAACAGCTAGCAATCAGCCCCAGCATTTT

J: TRBJ2-1
D: TRBD1
V: TRBV25-1
size: few
CDR3: CASSTGGIEQFF
DNA: TGTGCCAGCTCCACAGGGGGCATTGAGCAGTTCTTC

J: TRBJ1-2
D: NA
V: TRBV18
size: NA
CDR3: CASSLDQYYGYTF
DNA: TGTGCCAGCTCCCTAGACCAGTACTATGGCTACACCTTC

J: TRBJ2-1
D: NA
V: TRBV6-6
size: NA
CDR3: CASSYRGLDEQFF
DNA: TGTGCCAGCAGTTATAGGGGGTTGGATGAGCAGTTCTTC

J: TRBJ2-2
D: NA
V: TRBV30
size: NA
CDR3: CAWSGYTGELFF
DNA: TGTGCCTGGAGCGGGTATACCGGGGAGCTGTTTTTT

J: TRBJ2-1
D: TRBD1
V: TRBV5-1
size: NA
CDR3: CASSLEGSHWTGNEQFF
DNA: TGCGCCAGCAGCTTGGAAGGTAGTCACTGGACAGGCAATGAGCAGTTCTTC

J: TRBJ2-2
D: TRBD2
V: TRBV7-9
size: NA
CDR3: CSSSFSGLAGAPGELFF
DNA: TGTTCCAGCAGCTTTTCTGGGCTAGCGGGAGCCCCCGGGGAGCTGTTTTTT

J: TRBJ2-3
D: NA
V: TRBV2
size: once
CDR3: CASREARGRALTDTQYF
DNA: TGTGCCAGCAGAGAGGCCCGGGGTCGAGCTCTCACAGATACGCAGTATTTT

J: TRBJ2-1
D: TRBD2
V: TRBV9
size: once
CDR3: CASSAHRLAGLYNEQFF
DNA: TGTGCCAGCAGCGCCCATCGACTAGCGGGACTCTACAATGAGCAGTTCTTC

J: TRBJ2-7
D: TRBD1
V: TRBV5-1
size: NA
CDR3: CASSSTGPRLEQYF
DNA: TGCGCCAGCAGCTCGACAGGGCCTAGGCTCGAGCAGTACTTC

J: TRBJ1-5
D: NA
V: TRBV6-1
size: NA
CDR3: CASSGTVGNQPQHF
DNA: TGTGCCAGCAGTGGGACAGTCGGCAATCAGCCCCAGCATTTT

J: TRBJ2-5
D: NA
V: TRBV14
size: once
CDR3: CASSGFLTDRLETQYF
DNA: TGTGCCAGCAGCGGTTTTCTTACGGACAGACTGGAGACCCAGTACTTC

J: TRBJ2-7
D: NA
V: TRBV6-5
size: NA
CDR3: CASSYSSGFYEQYF
DNA: TGTGCCAGCAGTTACTCGTCAGGCTTCTACGAGCAGTACTTC

J: TRBJ2-1
D: NA
V: TRBV18
size: NA
CDR3: CASSPSTTGNNEQFF
DNA: TGTGCCAGCTCACCATCGACGACAGGAAACAATGAGCAGTTCTTC

J: TRBJ1-5
D: NA
V: TRBV27
size: NA
CDR3: CASSLSRGQTGQPQHF
DNA: TGTGCCAGCAGTTTGTCTAGGGGACAAACGGGTCAGCCCCAGCATTTT

J: TRBJ1-3
D: TRBD1
V: TRBV7-9
size: NA
CDR3: CASSYRGSSSGNTIYF
DNA: TGTGCCAGCAGCTACAGGGGGTCAAGCTCTGGAAACACCATATATTTT

J: TRBJ2-5
D: NA
V: TRBV7-5
size: NA
CDR3: CARSYQGAPTPQETQYF
DNA: TGTGCCAGAAGCTACCAGGGGGCTCCTACCCCCCAAGAGACCCAGTACTTC

J: TRBJ2-2
D: NA
V: TRBV21-1
size: NA
CDR3: CASSNPGDRGHTGELFF
DNA: TGTGCCAGCAGCAACCCGGGGGACAGGGGGCACACCGGGGAGCTGTTTTTT

J: TRBJ2-5
D: TRBD2
V: TRBV7-2
size: few
CDR3: CASSSRPSGREETQYF
DNA: TGTGCCAGCAGCTCTCGGCCTAGCGGGAGGGAAGAGACCCAGTACTTC

J: TRBJ1-1
D: NA
V: TRBV6-5
size: once
CDR3: CASSDGGRHQAFF
DNA: TGTGCCAGCAGTGACGGTGGGAGGCACCAAGCTTTCTTT

J: TRBJ2-7
D: TRBD1
V: TRBV27
size: NA
CDR3: CASSRRGPEGPYEQYF
DNA: TGTGCCAGCAGTCGCAGGGGGCCGGAGGGCCCATACGAGCAGTACTTC

J: TRBJ2-5
D: NA
V: TRBV18
size: NA
CDR3: CASSFAQRQETQYF
DNA: TGTGCCAGCTCATTCGCGCAGCGCCAAGAGACCCAGTACTTC

J: TRBJ2-5
D: TRBD2
V: TRBV9
size: NA
CDR3: CASSAPSGKYQETQYF
DNA: TGTGCCAGCAGCGCCCCTAGCGGGAAGTACCAAGAGACCCAGTACTTC

J: TRBJ2-3
D: TRBD2
V: TRBV4-1
size: NA
CDR3: CASSIAGGYTDTQYF
DNA: TGCGCCAGCAGTATAGCGGGGGGATACACAGATACGCAGTATTTT

J: TRBJ1-2
D: NA
V: TRBV28
size: few
CDR3: CASRPTGPLYGYTF
DNA: TGTGCCAGCAGACCTACAGGGCCCCTCTATGGCTACACCTTC

J: TRBJ1-4
D: NA
V: TRBV7-9
size: NA
CDR3: CASSRGSNEKLFF
DNA: TGTGCCAGCAGCCGAGGGAGTAATGAAAAACTGTTTTTT